This T cell receptor (beta chain) was sequenced in a study of blood T cell repertoires in COVID-19. Across the whole study: T cells, B-cell-depleted T cells, or PBMCs provided the cDNA or gDNA that served as material.

Enrolment of Seattle patients took place during active infection, and they were followed longitudinally. As handled by the study authors: Amplification of reference gene primers provided the estimated nucleated cell counts. TCRdb's table, derived via immunoSEQ multiplex PCR, lists solely in-frame clones and lacks some. V and J calls plus clone size are reproduced from that table; the DNA served to infer D and trimming. The data contain a few hundred thousand clones, 70% to 90% of them singletons. The sample comprised peripheral blood. The sequence was obtained from a woman between 25 and 40 years old with COVID-19, enrolled during active disease.

CDR3 DNA: TGTGCCAGCAGAAGGGACAGCCAAGAGACCCAGTACTTC. The encoded protein is CASRRDSQETQYF. V usage is TRBV2 and J usage is TRBJ2-5; 7 bases agree with TRBD1. V was pared by 6 bases and J by 1 base, with 2 bases of the junction left unmatched. From germline, CDR1 is SNHLY and CDR2 FYNNEI. CDR3 length equals 13 residues.